This T cell receptor (beta chain) came from a study of TIL therapy for anti-PD-1-resistant metastatic lung cancer. This was the immunoSEQ v3 assay. Libraries were sequenced to 2 million to 2.5 million read pairs (survey) or roughly 4.5-6 million (deep). Data came from immunoSEQ multiplex PCR; TCRdb stores just in-frame clones and leaves some out. Altogether roughly 60,000 clones are present, roughly 70% being singletons, with the ten largest covering about 1.8%. The time point here: pre-treatment sample, taken before nivolumab and TIL therapy. The CDR3 runs 15 residues. Trimming removed 8 bases at V and 2 bases at J, with 20 bases between. Germline V lookup: CDR1 SQVTM, CDR2 ANQGSEA.

The rearrangement joins TRBV29-1 to TRBJ2-3; D assignment may be TRBD1 or TRBD2 (7 bases each). This clonotype was sampled from a person aged 25 to 85 with non-small cell lung cancer. The input for sequencing was blood, taken at baseline. The CDR3 spells CSPQLAEGATDTQYF. The CDR3 DNA sequence: TGCAGCCCTCAGCTAGCGGAGGGGGCCACAGATACGCAGTATTTT.